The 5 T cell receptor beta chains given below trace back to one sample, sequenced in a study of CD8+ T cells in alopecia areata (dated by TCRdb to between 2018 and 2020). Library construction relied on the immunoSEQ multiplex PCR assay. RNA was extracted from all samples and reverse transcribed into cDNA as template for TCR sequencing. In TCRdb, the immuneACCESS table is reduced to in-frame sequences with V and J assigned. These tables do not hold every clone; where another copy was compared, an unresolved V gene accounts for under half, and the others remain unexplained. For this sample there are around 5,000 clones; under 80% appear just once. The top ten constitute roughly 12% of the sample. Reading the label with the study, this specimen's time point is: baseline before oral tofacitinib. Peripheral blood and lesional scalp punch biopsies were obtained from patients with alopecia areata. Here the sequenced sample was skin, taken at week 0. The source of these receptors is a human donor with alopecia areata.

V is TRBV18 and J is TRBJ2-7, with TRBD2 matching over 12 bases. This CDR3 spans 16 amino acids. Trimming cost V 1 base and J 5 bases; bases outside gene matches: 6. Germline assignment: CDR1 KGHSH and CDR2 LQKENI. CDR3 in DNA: TGTGCCAGCTCACCACATCTAGCGGGGGGGCTAAACGAGCAGTACTTC. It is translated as CASSPHLAGGLNEQYF.

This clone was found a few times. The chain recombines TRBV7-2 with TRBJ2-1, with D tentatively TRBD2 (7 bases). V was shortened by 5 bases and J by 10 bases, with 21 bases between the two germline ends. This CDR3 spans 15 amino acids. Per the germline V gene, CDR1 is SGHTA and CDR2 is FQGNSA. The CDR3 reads CASSPRGGGKWEQFF. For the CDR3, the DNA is TGTGCCAGCAGCCCTCGAGGGGGGGGCAAGTGGGAGCAGTTCTTC.

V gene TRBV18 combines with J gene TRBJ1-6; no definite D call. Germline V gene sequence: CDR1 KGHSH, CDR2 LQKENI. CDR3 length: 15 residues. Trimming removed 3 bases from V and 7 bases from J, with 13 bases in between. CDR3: CASSPAGRSNSPLHF. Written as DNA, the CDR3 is TGTGCCAGCTCACCGGCGGGTCGGTCGAATTCACCCCTCCACTTT.

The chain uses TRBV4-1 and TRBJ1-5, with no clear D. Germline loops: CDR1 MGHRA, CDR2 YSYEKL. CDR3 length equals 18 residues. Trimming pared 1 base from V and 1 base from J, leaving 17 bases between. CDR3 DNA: TGCGCCAGCAGCCAAGTCGACCTCGGGATGATGAGCAATCAGCCCCAGCATTTT. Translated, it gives CASSQVDLGMMSNQPQHF.

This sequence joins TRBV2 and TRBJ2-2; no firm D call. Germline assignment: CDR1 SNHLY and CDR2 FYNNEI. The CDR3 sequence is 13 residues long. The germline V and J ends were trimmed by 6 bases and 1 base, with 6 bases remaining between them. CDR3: CASRGQNTGELFF. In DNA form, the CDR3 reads TGTGCCAGCAGGGGCCAGAACACCGGGGAGCTGTTTTTT.